Sequencing of this TCR beta chain was carried out in a study of blood T cell repertoires in COVID-19. Study in general: Acute-phase and convalescent COVID-19 samples originated in the United States, Italy and Spain. From T cells, B-cell-depleted T cells, or PBMCs came the material, which was cDNA or gDNA.

This clone was seen just once. The authors' processing: Estimated nucleated cell counts came from reference gene primer amplification. Produced via immunoSEQ multiplex PCR; TCRdb's table is partial and in-frame only. The V and J calls and clone size come from that table; D and trimming were worked out from the DNA. The sample comprises about 130,000 clones, 70% to 85% of which are singletons, and around 3.1% rests with the top ten. The V gene lost 1 base and the J gene lost 4 bases, with 9 bases spanning the gap. CDR3 size: 14 residues. In germline, CDR1 is LGHDT, CDR2 YNNKEL (reference sequence). This sequence was found in a woman at least 80 years old with acute or convalescent COVID-19. The sample comprised peripheral blood. The chain has TRBV3-1 (or the pseudogene TRBV3-2) and TRBJ2-3; a weak D match, TRBD1 (6 bases). CDR3 region: CASSQGTASDTQYF. CDR3 nucleotide sequence: TGTGCCAGCAGCCAAGGGACAGCCTCAGATACGCAGTATTTT.